Sequencing of this T cell receptor beta chain was carried out in a study of OX40 agonist ivuxolimab in advanced cancers. Study as a whole: Partial responses were achieved by three patients: one hepatocellular carcinoma, two cutaneous melanoma. Study-level points and caveats: The authors also found low normalized T-cell clonal expansion in some nonresponders. Low clonal expansion, among the lowest seen, marked partial responders at 0.1-3.0 mg/kg. Expanded clones tended on average to be more numerous among CD8+ T cells than CD4+.

The germline V and J ends were trimmed by 3 bases and 2 bases, with 10 bases remaining between them. CDR1 and CDR2 (germline): LNHNV, YYDKDF (reference sequence). This CDR3 is built from 14 residues. In its sample, this clone was seen a few times. Its antigen is not known. Sequenced by immunoSEQ multiplex PCR; TCRdb stores in-frame clones only, minus some. This table holds about 79,000 clones, less than 85% found once. V and J are TRBV15 and TRBJ2-5, with D perhaps matching TRBD2 (6 bases). The source was CD4+ or CD8+ T cells sorted from blood, collected in a trial of the OX40 agonist ivuxolimab. The sequence derives from an adult with an advanced solid tumor such as melanoma, head and neck, liver or kidney cancer. CDR3 bases: TGTGCCACCAGCAGGGGGACTTTACAAGAGACCCAGTACTTC. Translation gives CATSRGTLQETQYF.